Presented here are 23 T cell receptor beta chains from one specimen sequenced in a study of T cells after somatic rescue of genetic block. Measured with immunoSEQ multiplex PCR; TCRdb has only the in-frame clones, and not every one. The data contain 12,000 or so clones, around four fifths of them singletons. Material for sequencing was peripheral blood mononuclear cells (PBMCs). The receptor source for this set is a boy under 18.

The chain joins TRBV27 to TRBJ2-2; TRBD2 is a possible D gene (6 bases). V lost 6 bases and J lost 5, with 13 bases in between. This CDR3 comprises 14 residues. Germline V CDR1 and CDR2: MNHEY, SMNVEV (reference sequence). CDR3 amino acids: CASSLSGRTGELFF. DNA of the CDR3: TGTGCCAGCAGCCTGAGCGGGCGGACCGGGGAGCTGTTTTTT.

The sample holds a few counts of this clone. The rearrangement joins TRBV15 to TRBJ2-3; D not certain. CDR3 length equals 14 residues. Germline CDR1 is LNHNV and CDR2 is YYDKDF (reference sequence). The ends were cut back, 0 bases at V and 12 bases at J, with 16 bases in the middle. The CDR3 protein is CATSRDLVAKLQYF. Here the CDR3 DNA reads TGTGCCACCAGCAGAGATCTGGTGGCGAAGCTCCAGTATTTT.

The chain uses TRBV15 and TRBJ2-2; D may be TRBD2 (5 bases). V lost 4 bases and J lost 0, with 12 bases in between. Germline-derived CDR1 and CDR2 are LNHNV and YYDKDF (reference sequence). This CDR3 spans 16 amino acids. CDR3 bases: TGTGCCACCAGCAAATGGCGGGTCCCGAACACCGGGGAGCTGTTTTTT. It is translated as CATSKWRVPNTGELFF.

The chain combines TRBV19 with TRBJ2-4; D is ambiguous. Trimming cost V 1 base and J 0 bases, with 4 bases left between them. The CDR3 runs 14 residues. Germline V gene lookup returns CDR1 LNHDA and CDR2 SQIVND (reference sequence). CDR3 nucleotide sequence: TGTGCCAGTAGTATAGGTGGAGCCAAAAACATTCAGTACTTC. Its protein is CASSIGGAKNIQYF. The variable domain in full, with the rest retrieved from reference TRBV19 and TRBJ2-4, is DGGITQSPKYLFRKEGQNVTLSCEQNLNHDAMYWYRQDPGQGLRLIYYSQIVNDFQKGDIAEGYSVSREKKESFPLTVTSAQKNPTAFYLCASSIGGAKNIQYFGAGTRLSVL.

The gene calls are TRBV7-9 and TRBJ2-7; D call uncertain. V was clipped by 0 bases and J by 3 bases, with 6 bases between them. This CDR3 has 13 residues. Per the germline V gene, CDR1 is SEHNR and CDR2 is FQNEAQ (reference sequence). The CDR3 loop is CASSLASYYEQYF. CDR3 coding DNA: TGTGCCAGCAGCTTAGCATCGTACTACGAGCAGTACTTC.

V and J are TRBV6-1 and TRBJ2-1; 8 bases map to TRBD2. Germline V gene lookup returns CDR1 MNHNS and CDR2 SASEGT. The CDR3 runs 14 residues. V lost 8 bases and J lost 2; bases outside the gene matches: 5. The CDR3 is CASQFGGAYNEQFF. Written as DNA, the CDR3 is TGTGCCAGCCAGTTCGGGGGGGCCTACAATGAGCAGTTCTTC.

The V and J genes are TRBV11-2 and TRBJ2-3; no firm D call. Germline CDR1 SGHAT, CDR2 FQNNGV. V lost 5 bases and J 1 base, leaving 19 bases between the germline ends. There are 17 residues in the CDR3. DNA of the CDR3: TGTGCCAGCAGCCCCCTCCCTAGTGGGCTGGGCACAGATACGCAGTATTTT. Amino acid sequence: CASSPLPSGLGTDTQYF.

The chain is built from TRBV2 and TRBJ1-3; D is unclear. Per the germline V gene, CDR1 is SNHLY and CDR2 is FYNNEI. The germline V and J ends were trimmed by 5 bases and 6 bases, with 8 bases remaining between them. CDR3 size: 12 residues. Here the CDR3 DNA reads TGTGCCAGCAGTCTCGGGGAAAACACCATATATTTT. This sequence encodes CASSLGENTIYF.

This clone was counted a few times. The chain carries TRBV18 and TRBJ2-7, with a tentative D call TRBD2 (6 bases). Germline CDR1 is KGHSH and CDR2 is LQKENI. The V and J ends lost 8 bases and 0 bases respectively, with 14 bases between them. There are 14 residues in the CDR3. The CDR3 nucleotides read TGTGCCAGCACGGCGGGGCTCTCCTCCTACGAGCAGTACTTC. Translated, it gives CASTAGLSSYEQYF.

This clone was counted a few times. The V call is TRBV21-1, the J call TRBJ1-1; TRBD1 is taken as the D call from the table, unchecked against the DNA. TRBV21-1 is listed as a pseudogene. The CDR3 contains 13 residues. The CDR3 nucleotides are TGTGCCAGCAGCAACCAGGGGACAGGGAGGGCTTTCTTT. This encodes CASSNQGTGRAFF.

The chain carries TRBV28 and TRBJ2-2, with 10 bases that match TRBD1. The V gene's germline CDR1 is MDHEN and CDR2 SYDVKM. The CDR3 totals 18 residues. With 3 bases clipped from V and 0 bases from J, the junction kept 7 bases outside the gene matches. As DNA, the CDR3 is TGTGCCAGCAGTTTCTTACGGGGGACAGGGGCGAACACCGGGGAGCTGTTTTTT. This gives the protein CASSFLRGTGANTGELFF.

V and J are TRBV7-9 and TRBJ2-1, with D unresolved. Germline CDR1 SEHNR, CDR2 FQNEAQ (reference sequence). Trimming stripped 4 bases from V and 8 bases from J, with 9 bases between. The CDR3 spans 12 residues. This chain's CDR3 is CASSSSSDEQFF. In DNA, the CDR3 is TGTGCCAGCAGCTCCTCTTCTGATGAGCAGTTCTTC.

In its sample, this clone was seen a few times. This sequence joins TRBV9 and TRBJ2-2, with unresolved D. Looked up from germline, CDR1 is SGDLS and CDR2 is YYNGEE. The length of the CDR3 is 15 residues. V was pared by 4 bases and J by 4 bases, with 14 bases between. CDR3 bases: TGTGCCAGCAGCAGAACCGGGCGTGGCACCGGGGAGCTGTTTTTT. It yields the protein CASSRTGRGTGELFF.

The V gene is TRBV4-1, the J gene TRBJ1-1, with no clear D. The CDR3 sequence is 15 residues long. CDR1 is MGHRA and CDR2 is YSYEKL in the germline V gene. Trimming shortened V by 1 base and J by 6 bases, and 15 bases separated the two germline ends. CDR3 in amino acids: CASSQGVGLTPEAFF. The CDR3, as DNA: TGCGCCAGCAGCCAAGGCGTCGGTTTAACACCTGAAGCTTTCTTT.

This clone was recorded only once. The V and J genes are TRBV18 and TRBJ2-7; D is ambiguous. Trimming removed 3 bases from V and 4 bases from J, with 10 bases in between. This CDR3 is 13 amino acids long. From germline, CDR1 is KGHSH and CDR2 LQKENI. The CDR3 sequence is CASSPRTGYEQYF. In DNA, the CDR3 is TGTGCCAGCTCACCCAGGACGGGTTACGAGCAGTACTTC.

This clone was counted between two and nine times. The V gene is TRBV7-9, the J gene TRBJ1-1, with TRBD1 as a possible D gene (6 bases). Per the germline V gene, CDR1 is SEHNR and CDR2 is FQNEAQ (reference sequence). V lost 3 bases and J lost 6, with 14 bases in between. The CDR3 length is 14 residues. The CDR3 DNA follows: TGTGCCAGCAGCTTCGCAGGGGAAAGCGCTGAAGCTTTCTTT. Residues: CASSFAGESAEAFF.

The V call is TRBV2, the J call TRBJ1-2, with D uncertain. CDR1 is SNHLY and CDR2 is FYNNEI in the germline V gene. The CDR3 is 12 amino acids. Between the trimmed V and J ends, which lost 4 bases and 5 bases, there was a span of 8 bases. CDR3 loop: CASSGLRYGYTF. The DNA of the CDR3 is TGTGCCAGCAGTGGACTTAGGTATGGCTACACCTTC.

V and J are TRBV9 and TRBJ2-2; perhaps TRBD2 as D (7 bases). The CDR3 length is 16 residues. V lost 4 bases to trimming and J lost 5 bases, with 18 bases between them. Germline V gives CDR1 SGDLS, CDR2 YYNGEE. In nucleotides, the CDR3 is TGTGCCAGCAGCCCAGCCCGGGGGGCGAGTACCGGGGAGCTGTTTTTT. This sequence encodes CASSPARGASTGELFF.

This rearrangement joins TRBV25-1 to TRBJ1-5; D is possibly TRBD1 (6 bases). With 2 bases removed from V and 6 bases from J, the gap between germline ends came to 11 bases. The germline V gene has CDR1 MGHDK and CDR2 SYGVNS. The CDR3 is made up of 14 amino acids. The CDR3, as DNA: TGTGCCAGCAGTGAAAAGGGGGGGGGTCAGCCCCAGCATTTT. Translated, it gives CASSEKGGGQPQHF.

In this sample, this clone turned up once. CDR3 loop: CASSPGQGSETQYF. In DNA, the CDR3 is TGTGCCAGCAGCCCAGGACAGGGATCGGAGACCCAGTACTTC. The chain uses TRBV9 and TRBJ2-5; 8 nucleotides align to TRBD1. This CDR3 is 14 amino acids long. CDR1 and CDR2 (germline): SGDLS, YYNGEE. Trimming cost V 4 bases and J 5 bases; bases outside gene matches: 7.

The rearrangement uses TRBV2 and TRBJ2-7; 8 bases are a match to TRBD1. The CDR3 loop spans 13 amino acids. V lost 6 bases to trimming and J lost 7 bases; unmatched junction nucleotides: 8. CDR1 SNHLY and CDR2 FYNNEI come from the germline V gene. The CDR3 coding sequence is TGTGCCAGCAGCCGGACAGGGTCGGGGGAGCAGTACTTC. Protein product: CASSRTGSGEQYF.

This chain connects TRBV7-8 to TRBJ2-7, with TRBD2 matching over 8 bases. The ends lost 5 bases at V and 5 bases at J; junction bases unmatched: 14. This CDR3 comprises 16 residues. Per germline, CDR1 SGHVS and CDR2 FQNEAQ. The CDR3 DNA reads TGTGCCAGCAGCCTCAGCTTAAAAGCGGGAGAGGACGAGCAGTACTTC. Residues: CASSLSLKAGEDEQYF.

The J gene is TRBJ1-2, the V gene TRBV7-9; D not certain. Germline V CDR1 and CDR2: SEHNR, FQNEAQ (reference sequence). V lost 4 bases to trimming and J lost 4 bases, with 10 bases between them. This CDR3 is 13 amino acids long. CDR3 protein: CASSSLSGYGYTF. The CDR3 coding sequence is TGTGCCAGCAGCTCGTTGAGCGGCTATGGCTACACCTTC.